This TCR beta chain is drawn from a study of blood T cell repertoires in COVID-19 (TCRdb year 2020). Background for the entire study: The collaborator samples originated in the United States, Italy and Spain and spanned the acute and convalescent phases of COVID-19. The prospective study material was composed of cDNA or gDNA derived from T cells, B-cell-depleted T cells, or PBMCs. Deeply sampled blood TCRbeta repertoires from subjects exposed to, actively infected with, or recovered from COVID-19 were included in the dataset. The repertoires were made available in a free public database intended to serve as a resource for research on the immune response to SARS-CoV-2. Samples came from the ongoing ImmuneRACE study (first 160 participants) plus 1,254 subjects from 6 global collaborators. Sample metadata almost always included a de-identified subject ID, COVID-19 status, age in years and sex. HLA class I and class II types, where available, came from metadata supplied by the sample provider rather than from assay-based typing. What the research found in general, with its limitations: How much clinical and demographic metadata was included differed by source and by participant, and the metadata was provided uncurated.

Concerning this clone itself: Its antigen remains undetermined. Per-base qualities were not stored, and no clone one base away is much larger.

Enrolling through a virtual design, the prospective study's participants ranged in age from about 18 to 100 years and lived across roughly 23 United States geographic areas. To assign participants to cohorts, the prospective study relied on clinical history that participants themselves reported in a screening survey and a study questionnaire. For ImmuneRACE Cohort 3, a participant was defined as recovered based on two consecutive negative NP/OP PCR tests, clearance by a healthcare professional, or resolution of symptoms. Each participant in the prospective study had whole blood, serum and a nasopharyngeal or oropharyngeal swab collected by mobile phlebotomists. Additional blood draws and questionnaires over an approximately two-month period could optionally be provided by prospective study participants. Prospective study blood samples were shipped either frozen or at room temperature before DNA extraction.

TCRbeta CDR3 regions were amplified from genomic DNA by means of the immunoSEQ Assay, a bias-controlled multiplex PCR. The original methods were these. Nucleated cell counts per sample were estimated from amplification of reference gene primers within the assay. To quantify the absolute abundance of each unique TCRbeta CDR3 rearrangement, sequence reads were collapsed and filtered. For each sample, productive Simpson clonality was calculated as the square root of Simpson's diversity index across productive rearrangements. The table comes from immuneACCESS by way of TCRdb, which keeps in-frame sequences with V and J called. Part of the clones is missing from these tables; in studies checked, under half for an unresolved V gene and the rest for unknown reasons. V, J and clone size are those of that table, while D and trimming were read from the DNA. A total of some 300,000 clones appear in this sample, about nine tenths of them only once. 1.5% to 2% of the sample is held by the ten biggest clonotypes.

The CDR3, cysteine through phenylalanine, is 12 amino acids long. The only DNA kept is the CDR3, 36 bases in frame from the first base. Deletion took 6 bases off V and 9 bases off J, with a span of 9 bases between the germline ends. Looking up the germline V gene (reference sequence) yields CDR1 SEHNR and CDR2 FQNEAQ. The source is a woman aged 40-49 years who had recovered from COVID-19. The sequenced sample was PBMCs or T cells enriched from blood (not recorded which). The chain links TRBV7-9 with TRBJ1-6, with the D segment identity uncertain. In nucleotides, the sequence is TGTGCCAGCAGTTTCAGTGCTTCACCCCTCCACTTT. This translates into CASSFSASPLHF.